Each of the 24 T cell receptor beta chains below was sequenced from the same sample in a study of lymphopenia after photon versus proton radiotherapy. TCRdb keeps only in-frame clones here, not all; method: immunoSEQ multiplex PCR. The data show approximately 170,000 clones, about 88% seen once. The sequencing here drew on peripheral blood, taken from a patient treated with photon-based radiotherapy. The receptors originated from a man aged 50-60 years with gastric cancer.

This chain uses TRBV5-1 with TRBJ2-4; D perhaps matches TRBD1 (5 bases). The CDR3 has 15 amino acids. CDR1 is SGHRS, CDR2 YFSETQ, per germline. The V end lost 0 bases, the J end lost 8 bases, and 15 bases lay between the germline ends. The CDR3 is CASSLASGNRDIQYF. The DNA for the CDR3 is TGCGCCAGCAGCTTGGCTTCAGGGAATAGGGACATTCAGTACTTC.

The table lists this clone with a count of one. For the CDR3, the DNA is TGTGCTTGGGACAGAGACTCTGGAAACACCATATATTTT. Amino acids: CAWDRDSGNTIYF. V usage is TRBV30 and J usage is TRBJ1-3; 7 bases map to TRBD1. Per the germline V gene, CDR1 is GTSNPN and CDR2 is SVGIG (reference sequence). The CDR3 is 13 amino acids.

This chain uses TRBV4-3 with TRBJ1-1, with TRBD1 identical over 7 bases. Losses at the gene ends were 0 bases for V and 3 bases for J; bases not matched to a gene: 4. Germline CDR1 reads LGHNA; CDR2 reads YSLEER. The CDR3 is made up of 15 amino acids. The CDR3 region has the DNA TGCGCCAGCAGCCAAGATCAAGGGGGCCACACTGAAGCTTTCTTT. Protein product: CASSQDQGGHTEAFF.

V and J are TRBV28 and TRBJ2-7; the match to TRBD1 covers 9 bases. Unmatched junction bases numbered 9, after V lost 2 bases and J lost 4 bases. Germline values: CDR1 MDHEN, CDR2 SYDVKM. This CDR3 region has 16 residues. The CDR3 is CASSLTPSTGGYEQYF. CDR3 in DNA: TGTGCCAGCAGTTTAACCCCCTCGACAGGGGGATACGAGCAGTACTTC.

The genes are TRBV7-9 and TRBJ1-3; D gene uncertain. The CDR3 sequence is 16 residues long. Per germline, CDR1 SEHNR and CDR2 FQNEAQ (reference sequence). Between the trimmed V and J ends, which lost 4 bases and 0 bases, there was a span of 13 bases. The CDR3 loop reads CASSSASRHSGNTIYF. Here the CDR3 DNA reads TGTGCCAGCAGCTCTGCATCCCGGCACTCTGGAAACACCATATATTTT.

The V call is TRBV5-1, the J call TRBJ1-1, with 8 bases aligning to TRBD1. The junction had 9 bases not matched to a gene; V was cut back by 7 bases and J by 4 bases. The length of the CDR3 is 14 residues. Germline V lookup: CDR1 SGHRS, CDR2 YFSETQ. The CDR3 bases are TGCGCCAGCCGTCCCGCAACAGGGGGCACTGAAGCTTTCTTT. Residues: CASRPATGGTEAFF.

The chain recombines TRBV13 with TRBJ2-3, with 10 nucleotides matching TRBD2. There are 15 residues in the CDR3. The ends lost 6 bases at V and 1 base at J; junction bases unmatched: 4. CDR1 is PRHDT and CDR2 is FYEKMQ in the germline V gene (reference sequence). CDR3 residues: CASSLSGRGTDTQYF. The DNA for the CDR3 is TGTGCCAGCAGTCTAAGCGGGAGGGGCACAGATACGCAGTATTTT.

This clone was observed once. The J gene is TRBJ2-1, the V gene TRBV7-3, with 12 bases identical to TRBD2. Trimming removed 4 bases from V and 7 bases from J; junction bases left unmatched: 5. Per germline, CDR1 SGHTA and CDR2 FQGTGA. This CDR3 has 15 amino acids. DNA of the CDR3: TGTGCCAGCAGCTCACTAGCGGGAGGAAGGAATGAGCAGTTCTTC. Encoded protein: CASSSLAGGRNEQFF.

V gene TRBV9 combines with J gene TRBJ1-2, with D possibly being TRBD1 (5 bases). The CDR3 sequence is 12 residues long. V was clipped by 3 bases and J by 6 bases, with 9 bases between them. From germline, CDR1 is SGDLS and CDR2 YYNGEE. CDR3 bases: TGTGCCAGCAGCGGACAGCCTCATGGCTACACCTTC. It specifies CASSGQPHGYTF.

The chain joins TRBV12-5 to TRBJ1-5; 8 bases line up with TRBD1. The V gene's germline CDR1 is LGHNT and CDR2 FRNRAP. The CDR3 sequence is 14 residues long. J gave up 5 bases and V 7 bases, and 7 bases lay outside the gene matches. DNA for the CDR3: TGTGCTAGTGTCCCGGACAGGGTCGATCAGCCCCAGCATTTT. Translating gives CASVPDRVDQPQHF.

As DNA, the CDR3 is TGTGCCAGCAGTTTAAGAGGCCAGGGGGGAGTTTATACGCAGTATTTT. Translated: CASSLRGQGGVYTQYF. The gene calls are TRBV28 and TRBJ2-3, with a weak D call TRBD1 (7 bases). With 2 bases removed from V and 7 bases from J, the gap between germline ends came to 19 bases. This CDR3 is built from 16 residues. The V gene's germline CDR1 is MDHEN and CDR2 SYDVKM.

This sequence joins TRBV27 and TRBJ1-2; perhaps TRBD1 as D (5 bases). The V and J ends lost 7 bases and 8 bases respectively, with 17 bases between them. The germline V gene encodes CDR1 MNHEY and CDR2 SMNVEV (reference sequence). This CDR3 spans 13 amino acids. For the CDR3, the DNA is TGTGCCAGCACCCCGAGAAGGGGCGGCGGCTACACCTTC. Translation gives CASTPRRGGGYTF.

The chain links TRBV7-3 to TRBJ2-1, with D perhaps matching TRBD1 (5 bases). The ends were cut back, 5 bases at V and 0 bases at J, with 8 bases in the middle. The CDR3 runs to 14 residues. From germline, CDR1 is SGHTA and CDR2 FQGTGA. Here the CDR3 reads CASSPGRSYNEQFF. The CDR3 DNA is TGTGCCAGCAGCCCAGGGCGCTCCTACAATGAGCAGTTCTTC.

The V gene is TRBV7-3, the J gene TRBJ2-1; 10 nucleotides line up with TRBD2. Germline CDR1 reads SGHTA; CDR2 reads FQGTGA. V shed 3 bases, J shed 0 bases, and the junction held 5 bases outside the gene matches. The CDR3 runs to 17 residues. DNA of the CDR3: TGTGCCAGCAGCTTGGGTGCTAGCGGGAGCTCCTACAATGAGCAGTTCTTC. Translated, it gives CASSLGASGSSYNEQFF.

The chain carries TRBV7-9 and TRBJ2-7; 10 nucleotides match TRBD2. From germline, CDR1 is SEHNR and CDR2 FQNEAQ (reference sequence). The CDR3 length is 16 residues. The ends lost 5 bases at V and 2 bases at J; junction bases unmatched: 9. The CDR3 here is CASSHISGRRAYEQYF. CDR3 DNA: TGTGCCAGCAGCCACATTAGCGGGAGGCGCGCCTACGAGCAGTACTTC.

The chain links TRBV28 to TRBJ2-3; D remains ambiguous. Germline CDR1 and CDR2: MDHEN and SYDVKM. CDR3 size: 12 residues. V was trimmed by 6 bases and J by 4 bases, leaving 8 bases between them. The CDR3 sequence is CASSPVPDTQYF. The CDR3 bases are TGTGCCAGCAGCCCGGTACCAGATACGCAGTATTTT.

The chain links TRBV5-1 to TRBJ1-1, with 7 bases identical to TRBD1. The CDR3 covers 14 residues. Germline lookup yields CDR1 SGHRS and CDR2 YFSETQ. V trimming: 2 bases; J trimming: 4 bases; junction bases outside the gene matches: 5. The CDR3 here is CASSFDAGGTEAFF. In nucleotides, the CDR3 is TGCGCCAGCAGCTTTGATGCAGGGGGCACTGAAGCTTTCTTT.

The V gene is TRBV27, the J gene TRBJ1-4; 9 bases map to TRBD1. The CDR3 totals 18 residues. V lost 5 bases and J lost 5; bases outside the gene matches: 15. Germline V gene data show CDR1 as MNHEY and CDR2 as SMNVEV (reference sequence). CDR3 sequence reads: CASSQYGPGQGLNEKLFF. The CDR3 DNA follows: TGTGCCAGCAGTCAATACGGCCCCGGACAGGGGTTAAATGAAAAACTGTTTTTT.

The gene calls are TRBV29-1 and TRBJ2-1; 8 bases are a match to TRBD2. J gave up 6 bases and V 0 bases, and 7 bases lay outside the gene matches. The CDR3 totals 15 residues. Looked up from germline, CDR1 is SQVTM and CDR2 is ANQGSEA. CDR3 amino acids: CSVEDFLAGTNEQFF. The CDR3 DNA reads as TGCAGCGTTGAAGATTTTTTAGCGGGAACCAATGAGCAGTTCTTC.

The chain employs TRBV29-1 and TRBJ2-3; 8 bases line up with TRBD2. V lost 4 bases, J lost 2 bases, and 8 bases stayed unmatched. Germline V CDR1 and CDR2: SQVTM, ANQGSEA. The CDR3 loop spans 15 amino acids. The CDR3 spells CSVVGLAGPTDTQYF. For the CDR3, the DNA is TGCAGCGTTGTCGGTCTAGCGGGCCCCACAGATACGCAGTATTTT.

This sequence joins TRBV11-1 and TRBJ2-3, with TRBD2 identical over 8 bases. Trimming cost V 5 bases and J 1 base; bases outside gene matches: 5. This CDR3 contains 15 residues. Germline V gene data show CDR1 as SGHAT and CDR2 as FQDESV (reference sequence). CDR3 loop: CASSPREGGTDTQYF. CDR3 in DNA: TGTGCCAGCAGCCCTCGGGAGGGTGGCACAGATACGCAGTATTTT.

The chain carries TRBV30 and TRBJ1-5; D might be TRBD1 (6 bases). The CDR3 is 16 residues long. V was shortened by 5 bases and J by 0 bases, with 17 bases between the two germline ends. The germline gives CDR1 GTSNPN, CDR2 SVGIG (reference sequence). The CDR3 loop is CAWQPRTVYSNQPQHF. The CDR3 DNA is TGTGCCTGGCAACCCCGGACAGTCTATAGCAATCAGCCCCAGCATTTT.

V and J are TRBV29-1 and TRBJ2-3; 8 bases match TRBD2. Germline V lookup: CDR1 SQVTM, CDR2 ANQGSEA. Trimming took 3 bases from V and 2 from J; bases not matched to a gene: 4. The CDR3 contains 14 residues. In DNA, the CDR3 is TGCAGCGTTGAGGGGACTAGTGACACAGATACGCAGTATTTT. The encoded protein is CSVEGTSDTDTQYF.

This rearrangement joins TRBV7-8 to TRBJ2-3; a weak D match, TRBD2 (5 bases). Germline CDR1 and CDR2: SGHVS and FQNEAQ. CDR3 length: 13 amino acids. Trimming shortened V by 5 bases and J by 2 bases, and 8 bases separated the two germline ends. This CDR3 is CASSTDFTDTQYF. As DNA, the CDR3 is TGTGCCAGCAGCACGGACTTCACAGATACGCAGTATTTT.